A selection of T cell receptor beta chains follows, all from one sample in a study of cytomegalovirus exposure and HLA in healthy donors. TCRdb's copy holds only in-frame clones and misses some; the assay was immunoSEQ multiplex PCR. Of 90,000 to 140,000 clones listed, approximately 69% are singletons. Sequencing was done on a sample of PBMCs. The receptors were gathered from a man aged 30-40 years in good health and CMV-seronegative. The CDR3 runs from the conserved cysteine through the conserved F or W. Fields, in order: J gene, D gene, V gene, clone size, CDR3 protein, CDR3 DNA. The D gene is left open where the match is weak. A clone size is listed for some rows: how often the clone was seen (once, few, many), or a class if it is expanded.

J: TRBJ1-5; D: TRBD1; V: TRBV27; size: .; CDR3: CASSLGTGVGSQHF; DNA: TGTGCCAGCAGTTTGGGGACAGGGGTGGGGTCCCAGCATTTT
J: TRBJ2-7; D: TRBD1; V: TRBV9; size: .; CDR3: CASSTRTGGRNEQYF; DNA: TGTGCCAGCAGCACCCGGACAGGGGGTCGGAACGAGCAGTACTTC
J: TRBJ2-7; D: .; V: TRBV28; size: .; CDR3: CASSLTAGFPYEQYF; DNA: TGTGCCAGCAGTTTGACCGCAGGCTTTCCCTACGAGCAGTACTTC
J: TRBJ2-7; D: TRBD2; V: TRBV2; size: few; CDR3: CASSEGGRASDEQYF; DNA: TGTGCCAGCAGTGAAGGTGGGAGGGCCTCAGACGAGCAGTACTTC
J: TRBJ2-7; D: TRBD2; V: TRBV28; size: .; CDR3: CASSELTSGSYEQYF; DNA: TGTGCCAGCAGTGAGCTGACTAGCGGTTCCTACGAGCAGTACTTC
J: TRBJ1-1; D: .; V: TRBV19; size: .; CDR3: CASSPRGSREAFF; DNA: TGTGCCAGTAGTCCGCGGGGTAGCCGTGAAGCTTTCTTT
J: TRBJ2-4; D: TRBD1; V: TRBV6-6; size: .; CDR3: CASSPSGQGWDIQYF; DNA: TGTGCCAGCAGTCCTAGTGGACAGGGATGGGACATTCAGTACTTC
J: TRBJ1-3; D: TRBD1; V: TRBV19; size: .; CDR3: CASSDRASGNTIYF; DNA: TGTGCCAGTAGCGACAGGGCCTCTGGAAACACCATATATTTT
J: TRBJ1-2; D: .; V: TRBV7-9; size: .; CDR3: CSSRPPNGYTF; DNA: TGTTCCAGCAGGCCTCCTAATGGCTACACCTTC
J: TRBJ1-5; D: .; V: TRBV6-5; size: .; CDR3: CASSYSKAQPQHF; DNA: TGTGCCAGCAGTTACTCGAAAGCGCAGCCCCAGCATTTT
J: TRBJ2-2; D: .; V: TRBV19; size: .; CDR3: CASTPGQTNTGELFF; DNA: TGTGCCAGTACCCCTGGACAGACGAACACCGGGGAGCTGTTTTTT
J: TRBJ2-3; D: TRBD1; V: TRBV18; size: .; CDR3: CASSPTGKGPDTQYF; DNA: TGTGCCAGCTCCCCGACAGGGAAGGGACCAGATACGCAGTATTTT
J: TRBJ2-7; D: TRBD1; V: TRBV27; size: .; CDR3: CASSSPGQGIPYEQYF; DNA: TGTGCCAGCAGTTCCCCGGGACAGGGAATTCCCTACGAGCAGTACTTC
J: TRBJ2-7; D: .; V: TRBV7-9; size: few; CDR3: CSSSLRKQYF; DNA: TGTTCCAGCAGCCTAAGAAAACAGTACTTC
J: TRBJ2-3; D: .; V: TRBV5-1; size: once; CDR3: CASRNSGDYADTQYF; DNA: TGCGCCAGCAGGAATTCCGGGGATTATGCAGATACGCAGTATTTT
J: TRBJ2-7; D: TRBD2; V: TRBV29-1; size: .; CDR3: CSVEIAGFKGSVSEQYF; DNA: TGCAGCGTTGAAATAGCGGGATTCAAGGGCTCTGTTTCCGAGCAGTACTTC
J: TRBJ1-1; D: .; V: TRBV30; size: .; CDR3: CAWSVEQNTEAFF; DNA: TGTGCCTGGAGTGTAGAGCAGAACACTGAAGCTTTCTTT
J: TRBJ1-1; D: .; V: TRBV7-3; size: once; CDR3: CASSLMAGENTEAFF; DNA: TGTGCCAGCAGCTTAATGGCAGGGGAGAACACTGAAGCTTTCTTT
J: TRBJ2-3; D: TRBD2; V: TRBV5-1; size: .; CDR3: CASSLAAGGGSTDTQYF; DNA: TGCGCCAGCAGCTTGGCCGCGGGAGGGGGGAGCACAGATACGCAGTATTTT
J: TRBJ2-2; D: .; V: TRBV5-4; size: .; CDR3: CASSSYNGELFF; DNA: TGTGCCAGCAGCTCCTATAACGGGGAGCTGTTTTTT
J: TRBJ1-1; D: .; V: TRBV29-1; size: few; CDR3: CSVRAGMNTEAFF; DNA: TGCAGCGTCCGAGCAGGGATGAACACTGAAGCTTTCTTT
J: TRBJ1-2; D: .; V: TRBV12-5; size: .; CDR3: CASGEGTFGAYGYTF; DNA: TGTGCTAGTGGGGAAGGTACCTTTGGAGCGTATGGCTACACCTTC
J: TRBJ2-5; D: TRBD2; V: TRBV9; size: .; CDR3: CASSGLAGVGETRYF; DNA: TGTGCCAGCAGCGGGCTAGCGGGAGTTGGGGAGACCCGGTACTTC
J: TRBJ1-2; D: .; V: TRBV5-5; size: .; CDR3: CASSSSATDFYGYTF; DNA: TGTGCCAGCAGCTCCTCTGCGACAGACTTCTATGGCTACACCTTC
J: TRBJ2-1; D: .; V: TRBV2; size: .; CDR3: CASRGGGVNEQFF; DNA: TGTGCCAGCAGAGGGGGTGGGGTCAATGAGCAGTTCTTC
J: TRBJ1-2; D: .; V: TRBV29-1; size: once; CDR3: CSVGSRNGYTF; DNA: TGCAGCGTTGGATCCAGGAATGGCTACACCTTC
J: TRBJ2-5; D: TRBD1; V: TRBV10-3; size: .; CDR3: CAIRADRGLETQYF; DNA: TGTGCCATCAGGGCGGACAGGGGGCTGGAGACCCAGTACTTC
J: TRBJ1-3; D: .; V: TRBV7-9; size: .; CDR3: CASSLQDSGNTIYF; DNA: TGTGCCAGCAGCTTACAGGACTCTGGAAACACCATATATTTT
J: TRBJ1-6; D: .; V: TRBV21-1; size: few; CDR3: CASRAARPVNSTPLHF; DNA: TGTGCCAGCAGGGCAGCTAGGCCGGTTAATTCTACACCCCTCCACTTT
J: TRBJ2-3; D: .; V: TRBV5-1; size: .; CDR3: CASSLEQGTDTQYF; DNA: TGCGCCAGCAGCTTGGAACAGGGAACAGATACGCAGTATTTT
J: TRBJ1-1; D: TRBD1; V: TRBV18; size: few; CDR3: CASSPDRGNTEAFF; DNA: TGTGCCAGCTCACCCGACAGGGGAAACACTGAAGCTTTCTTT
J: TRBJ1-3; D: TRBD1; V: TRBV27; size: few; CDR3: CASSLFGTGVSGNTIYF; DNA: TGTGCCAGCAGTTTATTTGGGACAGGGGTGTCTGGAAACACCATATATTTT
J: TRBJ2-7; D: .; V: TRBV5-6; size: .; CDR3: CASSIGGIDGYEQYF; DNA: TGTGCCAGCAGCATAGGGGGAATCGACGGCTACGAGCAGTACTTC
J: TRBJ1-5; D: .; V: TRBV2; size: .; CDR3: CASSPGRNQPQHF; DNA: TGTGCCAGCAGCCCGGGTCGTAATCAGCCCCAGCATTTT
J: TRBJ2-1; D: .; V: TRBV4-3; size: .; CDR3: CASSLGRVGQAYNEQFF; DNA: TGCGCCAGCAGCCTTGGGAGGGTGGGACAGGCCTACAATGAGCAGTTCTTC
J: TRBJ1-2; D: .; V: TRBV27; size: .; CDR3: CASSDRGTRNYGYTF; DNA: TGTGCCAGCAGTGATCGTGGTACACGCAACTATGGCTACACCTTC
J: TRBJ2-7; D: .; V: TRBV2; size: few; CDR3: CASSEADQEQYF; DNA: TGTGCCAGCAGTGAGGCAGATCAAGAGCAGTACTTC
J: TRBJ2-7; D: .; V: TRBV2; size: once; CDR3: CASSGTSYEQYF; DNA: TGTGCCAGCAGCGGGACATCTTACGAGCAGTACTTC
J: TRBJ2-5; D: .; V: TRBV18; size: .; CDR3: CASSPRALLETQYF; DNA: TGTGCCAGCTCACCGCGGGCCCTTTTAGAGACCCAGTACTTC
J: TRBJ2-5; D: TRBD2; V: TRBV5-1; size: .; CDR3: CASSEGLAGAETQYF; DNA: TGCGCCAGCAGCGAAGGTCTAGCGGGAGCAGAGACCCAGTACTTC
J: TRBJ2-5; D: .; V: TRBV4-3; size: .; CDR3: CASSQVEGEGETQYF; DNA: TGCGCCAGCAGCCAAGTTGAGGGAGAGGGAGAGACCCAGTACTTC
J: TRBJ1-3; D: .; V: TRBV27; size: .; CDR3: CASTVTELPGLLGGNTIYF; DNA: TGTGCCAGCACCGTAACCGAACTCCCAGGGCTCCTAGGGGGAAACACCATATATTTT
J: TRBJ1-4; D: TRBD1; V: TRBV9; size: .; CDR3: CASSVETGTGEEKLFF; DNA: TGTGCCAGCAGCGTGGAAACCGGGACAGGGGAAGAAAAACTGTTTTTT
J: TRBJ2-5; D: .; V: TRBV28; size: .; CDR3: CASSAVTQYF; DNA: TGTGCCAGCAGCGCAGTGACCCAGTACTTC
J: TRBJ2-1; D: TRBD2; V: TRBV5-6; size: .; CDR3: CASSLAGLAGEAEQFF; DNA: TGTGCCAGCAGCTTGGCCGGGTTAGCGGGAGAGGCTGAGCAGTTCTTC
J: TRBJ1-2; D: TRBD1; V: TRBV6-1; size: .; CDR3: CASSGMGQGKYGYTF; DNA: TGTGCCAGCAGTGGTATGGGACAGGGAAAATATGGCTACACCTTC
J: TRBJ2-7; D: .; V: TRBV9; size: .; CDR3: CASSGGAGGYYEQYF; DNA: TGTGCCAGCAGCGGGGGGGCAGGGGGATACTACGAGCAGTACTTC